These 15 T cell receptor beta chains share one sample of origin, sequenced in a study of OX40 agonist ivuxolimab in advanced cancers. Produced via immunoSEQ multiplex PCR; TCRdb's table is partial and in-frame only. The sample has roughly 76,000 clones, approximately 85% seen once. The sample here was CD4+ or CD8+ T cells sorted from blood, taken in a trial of the OX40 agonist ivuxolimab. The receptors come from an adult with an advanced solid tumor such as melanoma, head and neck, liver or kidney cancer.

The CDR3 region is CASSLAGPGGSYEQYF. As DNA, the CDR3 is TGCGCCAGCAGCTTGGCAGGGCCAGGGGGATCCTACGAGCAGTACTTC. This sequence joins TRBV5-1 and TRBJ2-7, with TRBD1 matching over 7 bases. The trim removed 0 bases at V and 1 base at J, leaving 7 bases unmatched. The CDR3 sequence is 16 residues long. Germline V gene data show CDR1 as SGHRS and CDR2 as YFSETQ. Looking up the rest from reference TRBV5-1 and TRBJ2-7 gives the full variable domain: KAGVTQTPRYLIKTRGQQVTLSCSPISGHRSVSWYQQTPGQGLQFLFEYFSETQRNKGNFPGRFSGRQFSNSRSEMNVSTLELGDSALYLCASSLAGPGGSYEQYFGPGTRLTVT.

The V gene is TRBV18, the J gene TRBJ1-4; D is undetermined. In germline, CDR1 is KGHSH, CDR2 LQKENI. This CDR3 contains 12 residues. V was pared by 3 bases and J by 4 bases, with 3 bases between. The chain's CDR3 is CASSPYNEKLFF. Here the CDR3 DNA reads TGTGCCAGCTCACCCTATAATGAAAAACTGTTTTTT.

The J gene is TRBJ2-2, the V gene TRBV27; no reliable D call. The germline V gene has CDR1 MNHEY and CDR2 SMNVEV (reference sequence). The V gene lost 5 bases and the J gene lost 14 bases, with 21 bases spanning the gap. CDR3 length: 14 amino acids. In nucleotides, the CDR3 is TGTGCCAGCAGTCCCGCAGGCAGGAACCAATTACTGTTTTTT. It codes for CASSPAGRNQLLFF.

V usage is TRBV9 and J usage is TRBJ2-3; TRBD1 or TRBD2 may be the D gene (5 bases each). Germline assignment: CDR1 SGDLS and CDR2 YYNGEE. The V end was cut by 3 bases, the J end by 5 bases, with 13 bases between. The CDR3 is 14 amino acids. The CDR3, as DNA: TGTGCCAGCAGCGGGGGACGGAGCCAAGATACGCAGTATTTT. Amino acid sequence: CASSGGRSQDTQYF.

The chain joins TRBV28 to TRBJ1-3; TRBD1 might be the D (6 bases). Per germline, CDR1 MDHEN and CDR2 SYDVKM. The germline V and J ends were trimmed by 5 bases and 2 bases, with 10 bases remaining between them. CDR3 length: 14 amino acids. The CDR3 DNA follows: TGTGCCAGCAGTCTCGGGACAACTGGAAACACCATATATTTT. Amino acid sequence: CASSLGTTGNTIYF.

J is TRBJ1-2 and V is TRBV6-6; D gene unclear. The length of the CDR3 is 13 residues. In germline, CDR1 is MNHNY, CDR2 SVGAGI (reference sequence). The V and J ends lost 2 bases and 2 bases respectively, with 6 bases between them. CDR3 sequence reads: CASSYGVNYGYTF. The CDR3, as DNA: TGTGCCAGCAGTTACGGGGTGAACTATGGCTACACCTTC.

The chain joins TRBV28 to TRBJ1-2; tentative D call: TRBD1 (5 bases). The CDR3 extends over 15 amino acids. V was shortened by 4 bases and J by 3 bases, with 15 bases between the two germline ends. Germline CDR1 MDHEN, CDR2 SYDVKM. The CDR3 nucleotides are TGTGCCAGCAGTTCACCCGGGACGGGAGACTATGGCTACACCTTC. It codes for CASSSPGTGDYGYTF.

V and J are TRBV30 and TRBJ2-7; 7 bases agree with TRBD1. The length of the CDR3 is 14 residues. The junction had 14 bases not matched to a gene; V was cut back by 6 bases and J by 6 bases. Germline CDR1 GTSNPN, CDR2 SVGIG (reference sequence). DNA of the CDR3: TGTGCCTGCCTACTCAGGGGGTATGGTGGCGAGCAGTACTTC. It is translated as CACLLRGYGGEQYF.

The gene calls are TRBV19 and TRBJ2-1, with D maybe TRBD1 (6 bases). CDR3 length equals 15 residues. CDR1 LNHDA and CDR2 SQIVND come from the germline V gene (reference sequence). Trimming took off 3 bases at V and 2 bases at J, with 11 bases between the two ends. The CDR3 coding sequence is TGTGCCAGTAGTATGGCCGGGACAACCTACAATGAGCAGTTCTTC. Translating gives CASSMAGTTYNEQFF. Full variable domain (rest looked up from reference TRBV19 and TRBJ2-1): DGGITQSPKYLFRKEGQNVTLSCEQNLNHDAMYWYRQDPGQGLRLIYYSQIVNDFQKGDIAEGYSVSREKKESFPLTVTSAQKNPTAFYLCASSMAGTTYNEQFFGPGTRLTVL.

V gene TRBV6-5 combines with J gene TRBJ2-7; D ambiguous. V was trimmed by 0 bases and J by 0 bases, leaving 6 bases between them. Germline CDR1 and CDR2: MNHEY and SVGAGI. The CDR3 is 14 amino acids. The CDR3 sequence is CASSYSIYSYEQYF. CDR3 in DNA: TGTGCCAGCAGTTACTCGATCTACTCCTACGAGCAGTACTTC.

The chain combines TRBV6-5 with TRBJ1-6; D not resolved. Germline loops: CDR1 MNHEY, CDR2 SVGAGI. Trimming cost V 7 bases and J 12 bases, with 10 bases left between them. The CDR3 is 11 amino acids. In DNA, the CDR3 is TGTGCCAGCACGGACGGGCAACCCCTCCACTTT. Its translation is CASTDGQPLHF.

This sequence joins TRBV7-9 and TRBJ2-2, with 9 bases fitting TRBD2. Germline assignment: CDR1 SEHNR and CDR2 FQNEAQ (reference sequence). With V trimmed by 3 bases and J by 4 bases, 6 bases remained unmatched. This CDR3 region has 16 residues. The CDR3 DNA follows: TGTGCCAGCAGCTTTTCCGCGGGGGGGATCACCGGGGAGCTGTTTTTT. The encoded protein is CASSFSAGGITGELFF. Looking up the rest from reference TRBV7-9 and TRBJ2-2 gives the full variable domain: DTGVSQNPRHKITKRGQNVTFRCDPISEHNRLYWYRQTLGQGPEFLTYFQNEAQLEKSRLLSDRFSAERPKGSFSTLEIQRTEQGDSAMYLCASSFSAGGITGELFFGEGSRLTVL.

This chain connects TRBV6-1 to TRBJ1-2; tentatively, D is TRBD1 (6 bases). The CDR3 is made up of 13 amino acids. V lost 3 bases to trimming and J lost 7 bases, with 12 bases between them. CDR1 is MNHNS and CDR2 is SASEGT in the germline V gene. The DNA for the CDR3 is TGTGCCAGCAGTGATTCGGGGGCAGGTGGCTACACCTTC. Translating gives CASSDSGAGGYTF.

The chain is built from TRBV19 and TRBJ2-7, with 7 positions matching TRBD2. CDR1 is LNHDA, CDR2 SQIVND, per germline (reference sequence). Losses at the gene ends were 3 bases for V and 6 bases for J; bases not matched to a gene: 8. This CDR3 spans 14 amino acids. Here the CDR3 reads CASSMRGIVREQYF. The CDR3 coding sequence is TGTGCCAGTAGTATGCGGGGGATCGTTCGCGAGCAGTACTTC. Based on the CDR3 plus reference TRBV19 and TRBJ2-7, the full variable domain is DGGITQSPKYLFRKEGQNVTLSCEQNLNHDAMYWYRQDPGQGLRLIYYSQIVNDFQKGDIAEGYSVSREKKESFPLTVTSAQKNPTAFYLCASSMRGIVREQYFGPGTRLTVT.

J is TRBJ2-5 and V is TRBV10-3; 11 bases map to TRBD2. V was clipped by 0 bases and J by 2 bases; unmatched bases: 5. Germline assignment: CDR1 ENHRY and CDR2 SYGVKD. The CDR3 totals 17 residues. The CDR3 DNA sequence: TGTGCCATCAGTGAGTCCAACCTAGCGGGAGGTCAAGAGACCCAGTACTTC. Residues: CAISESNLAGGQETQYF.